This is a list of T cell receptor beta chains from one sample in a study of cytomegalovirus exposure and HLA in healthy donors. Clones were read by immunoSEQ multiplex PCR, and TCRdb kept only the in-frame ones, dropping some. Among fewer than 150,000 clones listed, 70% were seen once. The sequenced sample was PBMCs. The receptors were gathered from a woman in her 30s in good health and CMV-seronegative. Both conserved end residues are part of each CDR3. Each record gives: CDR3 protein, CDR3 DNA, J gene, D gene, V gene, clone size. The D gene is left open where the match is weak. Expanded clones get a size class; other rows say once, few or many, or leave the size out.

CDR3: CASSPPSTGNTGELFF; DNA: TGTGCCAGCTCACCACCGTCGACAGGAAACACCGGGGAGCTGTTTTTT; J: TRBJ2-2; D: -; V: TRBV18; size: few
CDR3: CAGGPNSPLHF; DNA: TGTGCCGGAGGCCCCAATTCACCCCTCCACTTT; J: TRBJ1-6; D: -; V: TRBV19; size: few
CDR3: CASSLRGWTDTQYF; DNA: TGTGCCAGCAGCTTGAGGGGTTGGACAGATACGCAGTATTTT; J: TRBJ2-3; D: -; V: TRBV5-6; size: -
CDR3: CASSVGSSGGPQETQYF; DNA: TGTGCCAGCAGCGTAGGGAGTAGCGGAGGGCCCCAAGAGACCCAGTACTTC; J: TRBJ2-5; D: -; V: TRBV9; size: -
CDR3: CASRTGLNQPQHF; DNA: TGTGCCAGCCGGACAGGGCTCAATCAGCCCCAGCATTTT; J: TRBJ1-5; D: TRBD1; V: TRBV28; size: once
CDR3: CASSVGGAGNTEAFF; DNA: TGTGCCAGCAGCGTAGGTGGGGCTGGGAACACTGAAGCTTTCTTT; J: TRBJ1-1; D: -; V: TRBV9; size: -
CDR3: CASSFRDYYGYTF; DNA: TGTGCCAGCAGCTTCCGGGACTATTATGGCTACACCTTC; J: TRBJ1-2; D: -; V: TRBV7-9; size: -
CDR3: CASSLTGTDTQYF; DNA: TGTGCCAGCAGCTTGACAGGCACAGATACGCAGTATTTT; J: TRBJ2-3; D: -; V: TRBV7-9; size: few
CDR3: CASSPRQGFKNEQFF; DNA: TGTGCCAGCAGCCCCAGACAGGGATTTAAGAATGAGCAGTTCTTC; J: TRBJ2-1; D: TRBD1; V: TRBV7-9; size: -
CDR3: CASSLAIAGGSDEQFF; DNA: TGTGCCAGCTCACTCGCTATAGCGGGAGGGTCTGATGAGCAGTTCTTC; J: TRBJ2-1; D: TRBD2; V: TRBV18; size: once
CDR3: CASKRTGGPGANVLTF; DNA: TGTGCCAGCAAGAGAACAGGGGGCCCTGGGGCCAACGTCCTGACTTTC; J: TRBJ2-6; D: TRBD1; V: TRBV6-6; size: -
CDR3: CASTIRPQGNEQFF; DNA: TGTGCCAGTACAATCCGTCCACAGGGCAATGAGCAGTTCTTC; J: TRBJ2-1; D: -; V: TRBV19; size: -
CDR3: CASSLVRGGEQYF; DNA: TGTGCCAGCAGCTTAGTTAGGGGGGGTGAGCAGTACTTC; J: TRBJ2-5; D: -; V: TRBV7-8; size: -
CDR3: CASGGQPEAFF; DNA: TGTGCCAGTGGGGGACAACCGGAAGCTTTCTTT; J: TRBJ1-1; D: -; V: TRBV19; size: -
CDR3: CASSAGVTSGEKLFF; DNA: TGCGCCAGCAGCGCCGGGGTAACGAGTGGGGAAAAACTGTTTTTT; J: TRBJ1-4; D: -; V: TRBV5-1; size: -
CDR3: CASSSSRDLEAFF; DNA: TGTGCCAGCAGTTCGTCCCGGGACTTAGAAGCTTTCTTT; J: TRBJ1-1; D: -; V: TRBV28; size: -
CDR3: CASSGQGSTGELFF; DNA: TGTGCCAGCAGTGGACAGGGGAGCACCGGGGAGCTGTTTTTT; J: TRBJ2-2; D: TRBD1; V: TRBV2; size: -
CDR3: CASSGTGTGANVLTF; DNA: TGTGCCAGCAGCGGAACAGGGACTGGGGCCAACGTCCTGACTTTC; J: TRBJ2-6; D: -; V: TRBV7-9; size: -
CDR3: CASSGSSRGRGEQYF; DNA: TGTGCCAGCAGTGGCTCTTCCAGGGGACGCGGAGAACAGTATTTT; J: TRBJ2-3; D: -; V: TRBV25-1; size: -
CDR3: CASSLAQGLNTEAFF; DNA: TGTGCCAGCAGCTTAGCACAGGGGTTGAACACTGAAGCTTTCTTT; J: TRBJ1-1; D: TRBD1; V: TRBV7-8; size: -
CDR3: CSVVGGITDTQYF; DNA: TGCAGCGTTGTCGGCGGTATCACAGATACGCAGTATTTT; J: TRBJ2-3; D: -; V: TRBV29-1; size: few
CDR3: CASSLAWDYTRSTDTQYF; DNA: TGTGCCAGCAGCTTAGCGTGGGACTATACCAGGAGCACAGATACGCAGTATTTT; J: TRBJ2-3; D: TRBD2; V: TRBV7-2; size: -
CDR3: CASSQGQGQETQYF; DNA: TGTGCCAGCAGCCAGGGACAGGGGCAAGAGACCCAGTACTTC; J: TRBJ2-5; D: TRBD1; V: TRBV5-6; size: few
CDR3: CASSPPESTDTQYF; DNA: TGTGCCAGCTCACCGCCTGAGAGCACAGATACGCAGTATTTT; J: TRBJ2-3; D: -; V: TRBV18; size: -
CDR3: CASSRNRESTDTQYF; DNA: TGTGCCAGCTCCCGCAACAGGGAGAGCACAGATACGCAGTATTTT; J: TRBJ2-3; D: -; V: TRBV18; size: once
CDR3: CASSEGTGQLNEKLFF; DNA: TGCGCCAGCAGCGAAGGTACGGGACAGCTAAATGAAAAACTGTTTTTT; J: TRBJ1-4; D: TRBD1; V: TRBV5-1; size: -
CDR3: CASSDGSPGSSGNTIYF; DNA: TGTGCCAGCAGCGATGGAAGTCCAGGCTCCTCTGGAAACACCATATATTTT; J: TRBJ1-3; D: -; V: TRBV9; size: -
CDR3: CASTLETFIHGYTF; DNA: TGTGCCAGCACCCTGGAGACGTTCATCCATGGCTACACCTTC; J: TRBJ1-2; D: -; V: TRBV6-6; size: -
CDR3: CASSTSTGTSGNTIYF; DNA: TGTGCCAGCAGCACGTCGACAGGAACCTCTGGAAACACCATATATTTT; J: TRBJ1-3; D: -; V: TRBV21-1; size: -
CDR3: CASSSGRAGTGELFF; DNA: TGCGCCAGCAGTAGCGGGAGGGCAGGCACCGGGGAGCTGTTTTTT; J: TRBJ2-2; D: TRBD2; V: TRBV10-1; size: -
CDR3: CASTFSGGALSRAQYF; DNA: TGTGCCAGCACCTTTAGCGGGGGGGCCCTTTCTAGAGCCCAGTACTTC; J: TRBJ2-5; D: TRBD2; V: TRBV28; size: -
CDR3: CASSLVVRGSGANVLTF; DNA: TGCGCCAGCAGCTTGGTGGTAAGGGGCTCTGGGGCCAACGTCCTGACTTTC; J: TRBJ2-6; D: -; V: TRBV5-1; size: -
CDR3: CAINRGQGVTNVLTF; DNA: TGTGCCATCAACCGCGGACAGGGGGTGACCAACGTCCTGACTTTC; J: TRBJ2-6; D: TRBD1; V: TRBV10-3; size: -
CDR3: CASSYAVQNEQFF; DNA: TGTGCCAGCAGCTATGCCGTACAGAATGAGCAGTTCTTC; J: TRBJ2-1; D: -; V: TRBV4-2; size: -
CDR3: CASSLVSSGIGDEQFF; DNA: TGCGCCAGCAGCTTGGTTTCTAGCGGGATTGGGGATGAGCAGTTCTTC; J: TRBJ2-1; D: TRBD2; V: TRBV5-1; size: -
CDR3: CASSPMGTSGTDTQYF; DNA: TGTGCCAGCTCACCTATGGGGACTAGCGGTACAGATACGCAGTATTTT; J: TRBJ2-3; D: TRBD2; V: TRBV18; size: few
CDR3: CAISGDRGQVGYTF; DNA: TGTGCCATCAGTGGGGACAGGGGGCAGGTCGGCTACACCTTC; J: TRBJ1-2; D: TRBD1; V: TRBV10-3; size: -
CDR3: CASSRGTDTQYF; DNA: TGTGCCAGTTCGAGGGGGACAGATACGCAGTATTTT; J: TRBJ2-3; D: -; V: TRBV2; size: few
CDR3: CASSRGAGLNTEAFF; DNA: TGTGCCAGCAGCCGGGGGGCAGGCTTGAACACTGAAGCTTTCTTT; J: TRBJ1-1; D: -; V: TRBV5-4; size: -
CDR3: CASRSGGYQETQYF; DNA: TGTGCCAGCAGATCAGGGGGCTACCAAGAGACCCAGTACTTC; J: TRBJ2-5; D: TRBD1; V: TRBV6-5; size: -
CDR3: CASSSPFGSTSKNEQFF; DNA: TGCGCCAGCAGCTCTCCCTTTGGCTCAACGTCCAAAAATGAGCAGTTCTTC; J: TRBJ2-1; D: -; V: TRBV5-1; size: -
CDR3: CASSVDRDFSDNEQFF; DNA: TGTGCCAGCAGTGTTGACCGGGACTTCTCTGACAATGAGCAGTTCTTC; J: TRBJ2-1; D: -; V: TRBV6-1; size: once
CDR3: CASSTQAGAPDHEQFF; DNA: TGTGCCAGTAGTACCCAGGCGGGAGCCCCGGATCATGAGCAGTTCTTC; J: TRBJ2-1; D: TRBD2; V: TRBV19; size: -
CDR3: CASSYEDTQYF; DNA: TGTGCCAGCAGTTACGAGGATACGCAGTATTTT; J: TRBJ2-3; D: -; V: TRBV6-6; size: -
CDR3: CASSLAGGEHEQFF; DNA: TGTGCCAGCAGCTTAGCGGGGGGCGAGCATGAGCAGTTCTTC; J: TRBJ2-1; D: TRBD2; V: TRBV7-3; size: -
CDR3: CASDRGQGTEAFF; DNA: TGTGCCAGCGACAGGGGGCAGGGGACTGAAGCTTTCTTT; J: TRBJ1-1; D: TRBD1; V: TRBV6-6; size: -
CDR3: CASSLVDSSYEQYF; DNA: TGTGCCAGCAGCTTAGTAGACAGTAGCTACGAGCAGTACTTC; J: TRBJ2-7; D: -; V: TRBV5-6; size: -
CDR3: CASSVGGDSGETQYF; DNA: TGTGCCAGCAGCGTAGGGGGGGACAGCGGGGAGACCCAGTACTTC; J: TRBJ2-5; D: -; V: TRBV9; size: -
CDR3: CASSSTGQETQYF; DNA: TGTGCCAGCAGCTCCACAGGACAGGAGACCCAGTACTTC; J: TRBJ2-5; D: -; V: TRBV7-3; size: -
CDR3: CASSPRDSDGYTF; DNA: TGTGCCAGCTCACCGAGGGACAGCGATGGCTACACCTTC; J: TRBJ1-2; D: TRBD1; V: TRBV18; size: -
CDR3: CASSLPSRGADTQYF; DNA: TGTGCCAGCAGCCTACCTAGCCGGGGGGCGGATACGCAGTATTTT; J: TRBJ2-3; D: -; V: TRBV6-6; size: -
CDR3: CASSNGQDYEQYF; DNA: TGTGCCAGTAGTAACGGACAGGACTACGAGCAGTACTTC; J: TRBJ2-7; D: TRBD1; V: TRBV19; size: -
CDR3: CAWSVYTDQETQYF; DNA: TGTGCCTGGAGTGTATATACGGACCAAGAGACCCAGTACTTC; J: TRBJ2-5; D: -; V: TRBV30; size: few